This record looks at one T cell receptor (beta chain) sequence and its context. This record belongs to a study of shared clonotypes between healthy human individuals. Profiling relied on immunoSEQ multiplex PCR, and the TCRdb table lists in-frame clones only, not all of them. The top ten clones hold around 0.38% of a sample with roughly 1,600,000 clones, approximately 98.5% of them seen once. There are 14 residues in the CDR3. The germline V and J ends were trimmed by 5 bases and 6 bases, with 16 bases remaining between them. CDR1 MNHNS and CDR2 SASEGT come from the germline V gene. The sequencing input was naive CD4+ T cells sorted from blood. Subset: CD45RA+ positively selected. The genes are TRBV6-1 and TRBJ1-1; D ambiguous. This clonotype was sampled from a man aged 25 to 40 in good health. CDR3 DNA: TGTGCCAGCAGTCCCAGCGGCGTGGTTGCTGAAGCTTTCTTT. It encodes CASSPSGVVAEAFF.